This T cell receptor beta chain was identified during a study of identical twins (TCRdb year 2016). About the investigation overall: The study deep-sequenced TCR alpha and beta repertoires from monozygotic twins, unrelated adults of various ages and cord blood to test whether fetal clonotypes persist. To rule out contamination, the twin experiments were replicated at different times with different library preparation protocols. General study outcomes and caveats: Invariant T cells such as MAIT and iNKT could partly confound zero-insertion analyses, though diverse VJ usage argued against this for most clonotypes. Out-of-frame TCR alpha sequences shared between twins showed an excess of low generation-probability sequences compared with coincidental sharing between unrelated individuals. Because the same donors could not be followed over many years, the conclusions depended on cross-sectional statistical analysis. In beta out-of-frame sequences, excess twin sharing was weaker, because having fewer shared sequences lowered the signal-to-noise ratio. In monozygotic twins, recombination models systematically underestimated out-of-frame TCR alpha sharing, but the models matched the sharing seen between unrelated individuals. Abundant cord blood beta clonotypes had fewer insertions, young adult naive repertoires showed a similar but weaker trend, and memory repertoires showed no such trend.

The library was generated by 5' RACE. The sequencer was an Illumina HiSeq 2000. A universal primer binding site was introduced by template switching, and a unique molecular identifier was present in the final cDNA, enabling accurate counting of TCR cDNA molecules. Specific primers in the conserved constant-segment region were used to synthesize first-strand cDNA for TCR alpha and beta chains. To control for contamination, each cDNA library was double barcoded with a SMART-Mk sample barcode plus Illumina barcodes. TruSeq adapter sequences along with Illumina sample barcodes were introduced in two successive PCR steps. TCR alpha and beta cDNA libraries were sequenced on the Illumina HiSeq platform with custom primers. On the study's bioinformatics: MiGEC processed the raw reads to extract unique molecular identifiers, while MiXCR was used to determine the CDR3 positions. Recombination models were inferred per individual with the repgenHMM and IGoR tools using an EM algorithm. The tcR package in R was used for shared clonotype analysis, with sharing normalized by the product of cloneset sizes. Out-of-frame nonproductive sequences were analyzed to study raw recombination free of thymic and clonal selection effects. TCRdb cleaned the public reads at Q25 with fastp, built clones with MiXCR and kept in-frame beta chains. Entries are consolidated by CDR3 protein sequence, retaining the most common genes and DNA. These V and J calls rely on TCRdb rather than the paper's analysis. This sample is represented by 350,000 to 450,000 distinct CDR3 sequences; about a fifth of them were singletons. The top ten hold less than 15% of the sample.

This clonotype occurred many times. The antigen this receptor binds is unknown. Base qualities are not at hand, and no much larger clone is one base apart. Only healthy Caucasian donors were included. The researchers also sequenced three unrelated adults who were not twins: a male aged 18 to 29, a male aged 50 to 60, and a female aged 50 to 60. Using Miltenyi CD45RO+ enrichment and human naive T-cell isolation kits, memory (CD45RO+) and naive T cells were isolated from PBMC. Relative to germline, V is missing 5 bases and J is missing 3 bases, with 15 bases of the junction outside any gene match. The germline V gene supplies CDR1 MDHEN and CDR2 SYDVKM. The CDR3 holds 17 amino acids from the cysteine to the phenylalanine. Only the CDR3 DNA is retained, 51 bases long and in frame from the first base.

The source material was naive T cells sorted from blood. The meaning of the sample's cell subset or site label: cells isolated with a human naive T-cell isolation kit. This sequence was found in a man aged 45 to 65 in good health. The chain uses TRBV28 and TRBJ2-7; 8 central bases correspond to TRBD2. This receptor has the CDR3 CASSTTIMAGGRYEQYF. The nucleotides read TGTGCCAGCAGTACCACGATTATGGCGGGAGGACGCTACGAGCAGTACTTC.